This T cell receptor beta chain was found in a study of blood T cells in healthy people across ages. Trimming stripped 4 bases from V and 5 bases from J, with 15 bases between. Germline CDR1 SGHRS, CDR2 YFSETQ. This CDR3 is 14 amino acids long. Next came a second PCR, run for roughly 6 to 11 cycles, which used a sample-barcoded 5' primer along with a J-beta primer mix. TCRdb fed the 5' RACE reads into MiXCR, producing one record per CDR3 protein. The table has hundreds of thousands of distinct CDR3 sequences, around a fifth seen once; the top ten hold roughly 3.6%. Broader study findings: Fewer expanded clones and more diversity marked long-lived versus aged donors. While age rose, TCR beta diversity per million T cells dropped in a roughly linear way. Unsorted PBMCs blocked a conclusive comparison of naive and antigen-experienced cells.

To note about this clonotype: Its target is unknown.

Donors each provided ten milliliters of peripheral blood. Material for sequencing was blood. J is TRBJ2-5 and V is TRBV5-1; D may correspond to TRBD1 or TRBD2 (5 bases each). This sequence originates from a man aged 65 to 85 in good health. Here the CDR3 reads CASSAERGGETQYF. The CDR3, as DNA: TGCGCCAGCAGCGCCGAGAGGGGCGGGGAGACCCAGTACTTC.